One sample yielded the 3 T cell receptor beta chains listed below, sequenced in a study of beta chain features in type 1 diabetes. Study-level points and caveats: Patients with Type 1 diabetes showed moderately but significantly shorter TCRB CDR3s in all four CD4+ subsets.

For these receptors, no antigen is known. Of the isolated RNA, all was reverse transcribed, and so the sequenced material was expressed TCRB transcripts. Assay: immunoSEQ multiplex PCR; the TCRdb copy retains only in-frame clones and omits some. Of approximately 270,000 clones in the sample, around an eighth were seen once. Sequenced: naive CD4+ T cells from blood. These receptor sequences come from a man younger than 45 with type 1 diabetes.

This clone was seen more than once but under ten times. For the CDR3, the DNA is TGTGCCAGCACCTCAGGGCAGGGCGGCACTGAAGCTTTCTTT. Translated, it gives CASTSGQGGTEAFF. The chain uses TRBV28 and TRBJ1-1; possible D gene TRBD1, 5 bases. Germline V lookup: CDR1 MDHEN, CDR2 SYDVKM. The CDR3 covers 14 residues. V lost 7 bases and J lost 4, with 16 bases in between. Combining the CDR3 with reference TRBV28 and TRBJ1-1 gives the whole variable domain DVKVTQSSRYLVKRTGEKVFLECVQDMDHENMFWYRQDPGLGLRLIYFSYDVKMKEKGDIPEGYSVSREKKERFSLILESASTNQTSMYLCASTSGQGGTEAFFGQGTRLTVV.

Notes on this clone: At the DNA level, this CDR3 is encoded by other sequences in the same sample as well. The chain is built from TRBV5-1 and TRBJ2-5; D possibly corresponds to TRBD2 (5 bases). V was cut by 4 bases and J by 5 bases, with 6 bases left in between. The CDR3 spans 11 residues. Germline CDR1 SGHRS, CDR2 YFSETQ. CDR3: CASSPGETQYF. Written as DNA, the CDR3 is TGCGCCAGCAGCCCGGGGGAGACCCAGTACTTC.

This clone has just a few counts. The chain joins TRBV29-1 to TRBJ2-7; D not resolved. The ends were cut back, 5 bases at V and 2 bases at J, with 13 bases in the middle. This CDR3 has 13 residues. The germline gives CDR1 SQVTM, CDR2 ANQGSEA. The CDR3 bases are TGCAGCGTTACCCTACTAAAGGCCTACGAGCAGTACTTC. It specifies CSVTLLKAYEQYF.